This is a list of T cell receptor beta chains from one sample in a study of breast tumors, draining lymph nodes, adjacent tissues. TCRdb analysed the multiplex PCR reads with MiXCR anew, one entry per CDR3 protein. The profile shows some 130,000 distinct CDR3 sequences, just under 20% of them singletons. Sequenced: axillary lymph node tissue. All receptors come from a female donor with breast cancer. Some clones in this sample may be carry-over from other donors' samples. Both conserved end residues are part of each CDR3. D genes are given only for firm matches. Some rows have no size entry. The others give once, few or many, or a class for an expanded clone.

>TRBV11-1|NA|TRBD1|TRBJ1-3
CASSRDRGSGNTIYF
TGTGCCAGCAGCCGGGACAGGGGCTCTGGAAACACCATATATTTT
>TRBV28|medium-sized|TRBD2|TRBJ2-3
CASSLRVLTSGSSTDTQYF
TGTGCCAGCAGTTTAAGGGTGCTTACTAGCGGGAGTAGCACAGATACGCAGTATTTT
>TRBV6-5|many|NA|TRBJ1-6
CASSTGRSPLHF
TGTGCCAGCTCAACAGGAAGGTCACCCCTCCACTTT
>TRBV30|NA|TRBD1|TRBJ2-5
CAWSRTGFQETQYF
TGTGCCTGGAGTCGGACAGGGTTCCAAGAGACCCAGTACTTC
>TRBV15|many|NA|TRBJ1-4
CATSRDRGIEKLFF
TGTGCCACCAGCAGAGATAGAGGTATTGAAAAACTGTTTTTT
>TRBV11-2|many|NA|TRBJ2-7
CASSLATYEQYF
TGTGCCAGCAGCTTAGCGACCTACGAGCAGTACTTC
>TRBV18|few|TRBD2|TRBJ2-2
CASFTGGLNTGELFF
TGTGCCAGCTTTACGGGAGGCTTGAACACCGGGGAGCTGTTTTTT
>TRBV4-1|many|NA|TRBJ1-6
CASSQDYSGSPLHF
TGCGCCAGCAGCCAAGATTATAGCGGTTCACCCCTCCACTTT
>TRBV12-3/TRBV12-4|many|TRBD2|TRBJ2-1
CASIPTGLAPNEQFF
TGTGCCAGCATCCCCACGGGACTAGCACCAAATGAGCAGTTCTTC
>TRBV4-2|few|NA|TRBJ1-4
CASSQDRGGINEKLFF
TGTGCCAGCAGCCAAGATCGGGGGGGTATTAATGAAAAACTGTTTTTT
>TRBV19|many|TRBD1|TRBJ2-5
CASSPFQGQQETQYF
TGTGCCAGTAGCCCGTTTCAGGGACAGCAAGAGACCCAGTACTTC
>TRBV5-1|few|NA|TRBJ2-4
CASSLEGGRDIQYF
TGCGCCAGCAGCTTGGAGGGGGGGCGCGACATTCAGTACTTC
>TRBV20-1|many|NA|TRBJ2-7
CSATGTNGVEQYF
TGCAGTGCTACCGGGACCAACGGCGTCGAGCAGTACTTC
>TRBV28|few|NA|TRBJ2-1
CASSLHDYTPNNEQFF
TGTGCCAGCAGTTTGCATGACTATACTCCGAACAATGAGCAGTTCTTC